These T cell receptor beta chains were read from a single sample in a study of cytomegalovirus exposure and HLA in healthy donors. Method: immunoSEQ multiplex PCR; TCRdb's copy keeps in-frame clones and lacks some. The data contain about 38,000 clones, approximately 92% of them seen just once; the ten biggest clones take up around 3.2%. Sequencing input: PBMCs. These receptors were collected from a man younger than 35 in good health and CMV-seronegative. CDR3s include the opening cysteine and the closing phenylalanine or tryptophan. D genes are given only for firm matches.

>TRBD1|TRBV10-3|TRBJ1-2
TGTGCCATCACCAGGGACAGGGAGCACTATGGCTACACCTTC
CAITRDREHYGYTF
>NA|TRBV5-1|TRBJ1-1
TGCGCCAGCACGGACGGGAGTAACACTGAAGCTTTCTTT
CASTDGSNTEAFF
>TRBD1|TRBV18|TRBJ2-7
TGTGCCAGCTCACGGACAGGGTACTACTACGAGCAGTACTTC
CASSRTGYYYEQYF
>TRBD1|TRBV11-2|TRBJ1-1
TGTGCCAGCAGCTTGGACAGGGTGTGGACTGAAGCTTTCTTT
CASSLDRVWTEAFF
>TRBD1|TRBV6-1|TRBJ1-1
TGTGCCAGCAGGACAGGGGACTACATGAACACTGAAGCTTTCTTT
CASRTGDYMNTEAFF
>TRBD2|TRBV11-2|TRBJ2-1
TGTGCCAGCAGCTTAGATCGCGGACTAGCGGGAGGGAAATACAATGAGCAGTTCTTC
CASSLDRGLAGGKYNEQFF
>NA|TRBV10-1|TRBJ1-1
TGCGCCAGCAGCCGGGACACCGAAGCAGCTTTCTTT
CASSRDTEAAFF
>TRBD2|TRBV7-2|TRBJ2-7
TGTGCCAGCAGAGTCGGCGGGGGGTTTTACGAGCAGTACTTC
CASRVGGGFYEQYF
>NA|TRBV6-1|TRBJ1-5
TGTGCCAGCCAGGGGAGGGGCGGGCAGCCCCAGCATTTT
CASQGRGGQPQHF
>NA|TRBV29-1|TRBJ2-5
TGCAGCGTTGAAGATCTAGTCGGAGGGGAGACCCAGTACTTC
CSVEDLVGGETQYF
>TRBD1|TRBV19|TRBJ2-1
TGTGCCAGTAGCCGAGGACAGGCCGAGCAGTTCTTC
CASSRGQAEQFF
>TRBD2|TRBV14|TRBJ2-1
TGTGCCAGCAGCTACCGGGACTATTCCTACAATGAGCAGTTCTTC
CASSYRDYSYNEQFF
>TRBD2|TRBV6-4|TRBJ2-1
TGTGCCAGCAGCGGACAAGCGGGGGGGTCGGGTGAGCAGTTCTTC
CASSGQAGGSGEQFF
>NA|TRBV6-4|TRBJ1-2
TGTGCCAGCAGTGACATGCCCTTCGGCTATGGCTACACCTTC
CASSDMPFGYGYTF
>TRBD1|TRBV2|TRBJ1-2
TGTGCCAGCAGTCCCATTTTGGGGACAGAGTCTAACTATGGCTACACCTTC
CASSPILGTESNYGYTF
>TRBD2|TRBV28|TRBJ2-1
TGTGCCAGCAGCCGAACACCTGTAATTAGCGGGAAGAGTAATGAGCAGTTCTTC
CASSRTPVISGKSNEQFF
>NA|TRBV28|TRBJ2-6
TGTGCCAGCAGTTTGCGGGTGGGAGCGGGCTCTGGGGCCAACGTCCTGACTTTC
CASSLRVGAGSGANVLTF
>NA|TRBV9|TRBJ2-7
TGTGCCAGCAGCGTAGACCAGAGGGCCATCGACGAGCAGTACTTC
CASSVDQRAIDEQYF
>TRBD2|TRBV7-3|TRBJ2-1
TGTGCCAGCAGCCCGCAAGCGGGGGGGTCCTACAATGAGCAGTTCTTC
CASSPQAGGSYNEQFF
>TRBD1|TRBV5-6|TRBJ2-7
TGTGCCAGCACTCTAATAAAGAGGACAGGGAGGTGGGAGCAGTACTTC
CASTLIKRTGRWEQYF
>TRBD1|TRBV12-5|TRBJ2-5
TGTGCTAGTGGTTTGGCCTCAGGGGGCGGCGTGACCCAGTACTTC
CASGLASGGGVTQYF
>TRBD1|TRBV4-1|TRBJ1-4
TGCGCCAGCAGCCTTAGACAGGGAGGCAATGAAAAACTGTTTTTT
CASSLRQGGNEKLFF
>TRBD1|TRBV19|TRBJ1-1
TGTGCCAGTAGTATAGGACAGGGGGGGAATGCTTTCTTT
CASSIGQGGNAFF
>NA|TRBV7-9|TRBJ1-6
TGTGCCAGCAGCTACGACAACCCCTATAATTCACCCCTCCACTTT
CASSYDNPYNSPLHF
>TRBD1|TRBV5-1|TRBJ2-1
TGCGCCAGCAGCTTGGCAGGACAGGGACCCTACAATGAGCAGTTCTTC
CASSLAGQGPYNEQFF
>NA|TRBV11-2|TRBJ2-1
TGTGCCAGCAGCTTGAGCCAGGGAACCTACAATGAGCAGTTCTTC
CASSLSQGTYNEQFF
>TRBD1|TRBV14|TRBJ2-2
TGTGCCAGCAGCCAAGATATTAGTGGGACAGCGAACACCGGGGAGCTGTTTTTT
CASSQDISGTANTGELFF
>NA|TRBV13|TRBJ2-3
TGTGCCAGCAGCTCGCCCGGGACTCTAGGAGATACGCAGTATTTT
CASSSPGTLGDTQYF
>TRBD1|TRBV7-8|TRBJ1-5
TGTGCCAGCAGCTTAGACAGGGGGACGGCCGTCAATCAGCCCCAGCATTTT
CASSLDRGTAVNQPQHF
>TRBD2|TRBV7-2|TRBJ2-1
TGTGCCAGCAGCTTGGGACTAGCGGGGGGTGAGTTCTTC
CASSLGLAGGEFF